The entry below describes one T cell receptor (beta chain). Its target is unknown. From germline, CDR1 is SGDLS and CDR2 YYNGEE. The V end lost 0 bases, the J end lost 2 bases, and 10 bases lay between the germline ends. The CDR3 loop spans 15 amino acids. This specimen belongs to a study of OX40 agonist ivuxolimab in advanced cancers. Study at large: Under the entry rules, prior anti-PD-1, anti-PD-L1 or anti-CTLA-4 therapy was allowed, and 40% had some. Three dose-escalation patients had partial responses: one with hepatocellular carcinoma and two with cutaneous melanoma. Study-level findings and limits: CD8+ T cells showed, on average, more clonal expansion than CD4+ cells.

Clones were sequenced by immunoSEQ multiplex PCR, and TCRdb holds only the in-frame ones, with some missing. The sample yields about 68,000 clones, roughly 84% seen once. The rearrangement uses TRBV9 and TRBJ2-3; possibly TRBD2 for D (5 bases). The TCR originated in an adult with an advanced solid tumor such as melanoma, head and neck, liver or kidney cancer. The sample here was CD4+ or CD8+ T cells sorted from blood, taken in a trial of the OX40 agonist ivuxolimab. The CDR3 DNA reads TGTGCCAGCAGCGTAGACGAGGGTAACACAGATACGCAGTATTTT. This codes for CASSVDEGNTDTQYF.